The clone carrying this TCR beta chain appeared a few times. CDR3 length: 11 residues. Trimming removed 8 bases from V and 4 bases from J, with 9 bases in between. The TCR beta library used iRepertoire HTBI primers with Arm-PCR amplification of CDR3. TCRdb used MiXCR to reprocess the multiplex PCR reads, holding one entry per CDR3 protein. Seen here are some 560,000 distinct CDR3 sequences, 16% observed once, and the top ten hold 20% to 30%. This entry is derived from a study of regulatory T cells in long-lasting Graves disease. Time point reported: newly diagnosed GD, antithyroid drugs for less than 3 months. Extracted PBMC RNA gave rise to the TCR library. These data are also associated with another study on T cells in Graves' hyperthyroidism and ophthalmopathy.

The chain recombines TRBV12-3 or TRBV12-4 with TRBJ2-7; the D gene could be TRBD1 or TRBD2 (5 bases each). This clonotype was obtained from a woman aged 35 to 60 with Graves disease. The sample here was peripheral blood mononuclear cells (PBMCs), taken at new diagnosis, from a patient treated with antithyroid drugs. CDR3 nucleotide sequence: TGTGCCAGCCTAGAGGGGTACGAGCAGTACTTC. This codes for CASLEGYEQYF.